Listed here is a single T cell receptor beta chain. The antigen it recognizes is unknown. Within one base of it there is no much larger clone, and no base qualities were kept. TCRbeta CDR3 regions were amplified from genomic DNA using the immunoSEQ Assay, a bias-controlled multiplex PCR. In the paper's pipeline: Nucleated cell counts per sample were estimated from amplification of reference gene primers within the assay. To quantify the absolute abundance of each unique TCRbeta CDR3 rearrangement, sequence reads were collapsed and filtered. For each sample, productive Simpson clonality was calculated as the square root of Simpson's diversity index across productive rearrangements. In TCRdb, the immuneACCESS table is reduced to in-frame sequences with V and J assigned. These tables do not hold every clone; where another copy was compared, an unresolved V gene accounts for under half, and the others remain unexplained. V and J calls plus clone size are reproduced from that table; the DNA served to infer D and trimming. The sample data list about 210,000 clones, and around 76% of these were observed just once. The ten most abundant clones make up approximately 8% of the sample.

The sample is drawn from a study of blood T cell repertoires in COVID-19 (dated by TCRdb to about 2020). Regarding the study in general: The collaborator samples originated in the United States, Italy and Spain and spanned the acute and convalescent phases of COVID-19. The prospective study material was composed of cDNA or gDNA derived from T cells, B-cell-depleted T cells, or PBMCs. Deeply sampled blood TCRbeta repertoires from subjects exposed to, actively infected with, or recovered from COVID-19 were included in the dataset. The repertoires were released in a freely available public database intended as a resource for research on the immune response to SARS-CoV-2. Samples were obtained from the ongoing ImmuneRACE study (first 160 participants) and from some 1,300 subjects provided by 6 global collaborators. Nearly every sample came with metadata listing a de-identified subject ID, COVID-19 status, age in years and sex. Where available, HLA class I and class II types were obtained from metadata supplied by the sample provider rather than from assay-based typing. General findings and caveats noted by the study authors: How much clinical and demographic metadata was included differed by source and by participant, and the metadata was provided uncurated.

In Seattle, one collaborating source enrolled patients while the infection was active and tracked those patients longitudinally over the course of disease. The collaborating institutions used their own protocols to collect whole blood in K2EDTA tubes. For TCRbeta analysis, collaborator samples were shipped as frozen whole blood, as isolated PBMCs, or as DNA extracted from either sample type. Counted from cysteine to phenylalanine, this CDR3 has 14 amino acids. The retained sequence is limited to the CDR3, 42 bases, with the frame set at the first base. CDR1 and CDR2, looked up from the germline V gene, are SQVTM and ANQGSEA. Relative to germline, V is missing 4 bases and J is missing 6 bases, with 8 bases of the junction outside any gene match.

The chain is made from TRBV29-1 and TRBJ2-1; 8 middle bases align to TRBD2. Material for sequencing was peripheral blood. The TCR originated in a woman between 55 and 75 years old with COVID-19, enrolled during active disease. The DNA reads TGCAGCGTTGTAACGGGAGGGGGGCCCAATGAGCAGTTCTTC. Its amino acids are CSVVTGGGPNEQFF.